This entry lists 7 T cell receptor beta chains sequenced from one sample in a study of spatial heterogeneity in lung cancer. General study findings and limits: For expanded intratumoral alpha and beta TCRs, counts tracked tumor mutation counts.

Time point here: sample taken at primary tumor resection. In TCRdb, the 5' RACE reads were re-called with MiXCR into one record per CDR3 protein. The sample lists 8,500 to 13,000 distinct CDR3 sequences, over 9.5% occurring once. These receptors lack a known antigen. Sample: lung tumor tissue, taken at surgery. Source of these receptors: a male donor with early-stage non-small cell lung cancer.

This clonotype was observed a few times. The chain is built from TRBV20-1 and TRBJ1-5; possibly TRBD1 for D (5 bases). CDR1 and CDR2 from the germline V gene are DFQATT and SNEGSKA (reference sequence). Trimming left V 3 bases short and J 8 bases short, with 14 bases between. The CDR3 covers 13 residues. The CDR3 sequence: CSASGGEGKPQHF. CDR3 coding DNA: TGCAGTGCTAGTGGAGGGGAGGGGAAGCCCCAGCATTTT.

The table lists this clonotype with a count of one. Given a much more abundant clone one base away, this may be a read error. The chain joins TRBV6-2 or TRBV6-3 to TRBJ2-5; TRBD1 or TRBD2 may be the D gene (5 bases each). The V and J ends lost 5 bases and 5 bases respectively, with 12 bases between them. The CDR3 is 13 amino acids. Germline V gene lookup returns CDR1 MNHEY and CDR2 SVGEGT. The CDR3 region is CASSKWGSETQYF. As DNA, the CDR3 is TGTGCCAGCAGTAAATGGGGGAGCGAGACCCAGTACTTC.

By frequency in the sample, this clonotype is medium-sized (0.01 to 0.1%). The chain carries TRBV4-3 and TRBJ2-3, with D maybe TRBD1 (5 bases). V lost 0 bases, J lost 3 bases, and 10 bases lay in between. Germline assignment: CDR1 LGHNA and CDR2 YSLEER. The CDR3 is 15 amino acids. CDR3 sequence reads: CASSQENRQTDTQYF. CDR3 sequence (DNA): TGCGCCAGCAGCCAAGAAAACAGGCAAACAGATACGCAGTATTTT.

This clonotype was counted a few times. The genes are TRBV5-5 and TRBJ2-3, with TRBD2 as a possible D gene (5 bases). The germline CDR1 and CDR2 sequences are SGHKS and YYEKEE (reference sequence). The CDR3 covers 14 residues. V lost 0 bases to trimming and J lost 5 bases, with 10 bases between them. The CDR3 is CASSLGGAGDTQYF. CDR3 in DNA: TGTGCCAGCAGCTTGGGAGGCGCGGGAGATACGCAGTATTTT.

In this sample, this clonotype turned up many times. V and J are TRBV7-9 and TRBJ1-1; no reliable D call. Trimming took 1 base from V and 4 from J, leaving 16 bases between them. Germline lookup yields CDR1 SEHNR and CDR2 FQNEAQ (reference sequence). This CDR3 has 16 amino acids. The CDR3 reads CASSLEAREKGTEAFF. The CDR3 DNA sequence: TGTGCCAGCAGCTTAGAAGCGAGGGAAAAGGGCACTGAAGCTTTCTTT.

This clonotype was picked up a small number of times. The chain links TRBV7-2 to TRBJ2-1, with 9 nucleotides matching TRBD1. The CDR3 has 15 amino acids. Germline assignment: CDR1 SGHTA and CDR2 FQGNSA. V was pared by 3 bases and J by 8 bases, with 8 bases of the junction left unmatched. This chain's CDR3 is CASSFQKTGGYEQFF. In DNA, the CDR3 is TGTGCCAGCAGCTTTCAGAAGACAGGGGGTTATGAGCAGTTCTTC.

The chain uses TRBV20-1 and TRBJ2-7, with 7 bases aligning to TRBD1. V lost 5 bases, J lost 0 bases, and 4 bases stayed unmatched. CDR3 size: 13 residues. CDR1 is DFQATT and CDR2 is SNEGSKA in the germline V gene (reference sequence). DNA of the CDR3: TGCAGTGCTCCCCGGGACAGCTCCTACGAGCAGTACTTC. It translates to CSAPRDSSYEQYF.